This TCR beta chain was identified during a study of monozygotic twins with inflammatory bowel disease (dated by TCRdb to between 2018 and 2020). Regarding the study in general: A total of approximately 28 monozygotic twin pairs were included in the full study, comprising nine German pairs (four IBD-concordant, five IBD-discordant) and 19 IBD-discordant Danish pairs. Within discordant pairs, disease-associated traits were sought mainly by comparing IBD patients with their genetically identical healthy co-twins. Each individual had, on average, about 151 000 unique TCRalpha sequences and 181 000 unique TCRbeta sequences available for analysis.

The paper as a whole reports these results and caveats: IBD patients shared fewer clonotypes with other individuals than healthy twins did, most markedly in patients showing signs of disease activity. A decrease in TCRbeta repertoire diversity, as measured by inverse Simpson index, was observed in IBD patients compared with their healthy co-twins. Different T cell subtypes could not be distinguished in the analysis. Repertoire similarity did not differ between concordant and discordant twins, which could be due to limited statistical power. No single strong signal or clonotype linked to IBD turned up in the results, so the idea that one exists was not supported. Background noise and inter-individual variability may have been introduced into the repertoires by the differing immunosuppressive treatments among patients.

Preparation of the library involved 5' RACE. Preparation of each TCR library used 3,000 to 4,000 ng of total RNA. For each sample, cDNA synthesis was carried out in eight separate reactions using SMARTScribe reverse transcriptase. During cDNA synthesis, template switching was used to introduce unique molecular identifiers that contained a 6-nucleotide sample barcode. Amplification of TCRalpha and TCRbeta cDNA involved two nested PCRs of around 15 and 9 cycles, and each PCR was followed by bead purification. Before amplification, cDNA was treated with uracil DNA-glycosylase and purified using the QIAquick PCR purification kit. The second PCR added Illumina TruSeq-compatible adapters along with sample-specific barcodes. Library quality and concentration were assessed using TapeStation and Qubit, and about 5.2 ng of each library was pooled. Sequencing of the pooled libraries was done on an Illumina HiSeq2500 single-index Rapid Run using custom sequencing primers and 2 x 100 bp reads. In the original analysis: PCR and sequencing errors were corrected by UMI-based consensus assembly using MiGEC version 1.2.6. MiXCR version 2.1.1 was used for V(D)J alignment, clonotype assembly and CDR3 extraction. Normalisation of gene usage, clonotype sharing and MAIT/NKT TCR abundance was achieved by analysing the top 1000, 10 000 and 20 000 clonotypes per sample. After downsampling to 27 000 UMIs, diversity was calculated as the inverse Simpson index using the vegan R package. Paired Mann-Whitney U tests were applied to discordant twin pairs, and Benjamini-Hochberg correction was used for multiple testing. Once TCRdb had reprocessed the reads, it stored one entry per CDR3 protein sequence and supplied no DNA. The V and J calls come from TCRdb's annotation, not from the publication. For this sample, the table gives a few hundred thousand distinct CDR3 sequences. 2.4% of the sample goes to the ten largest clones.

From each donor, a roughly 2.7 ml peripheral blood sample was collected into PAXgene tubes and stored at -80 degrees C. Total RNA was isolated from whole blood with the PAXgene blood miRNA kit on an automated QIAcube, without T cell sorting. Peripheral blood from monozygotic twin pairs who were concordant or discordant for inflammatory bowel disease underwent deep TCRalpha and TCRbeta repertoire profiling using unique molecular barcoding. Smoking habits were recorded for all twin pairs, with individuals classified as current, former or never smokers. Inclusive of the bounding cysteine and phenylalanine, the CDR3 is 13 residues long. This entry has no DNA. CDR1 and CDR2, per the germline V gene (reference sequence), are SEHNR and FQNEAQ. In the case of this clonotype: Its target antigen remains unknown.

The sequencing sample was made of blood. Recombination joined TRBV7-9 with TRBJ1-1; without DNA, the TCRdb call of TRBD1 cannot be checked. This receptor was identified in a human donor with ulcerative colitis or Crohn's disease, or a healthy co-twin of an affected twin (not recorded which). This receptor carries the CDR3 CASSPTGGGEAFF.